Sequencing of this T cell receptor beta chain was carried out in a study of T cells in Graves' hyperthyroidism and ophthalmopathy. Broader study findings: Separation of ophthalmopathy from stable hyperthyroidism was achieved by a 13 V-J model.

Newly diagnosed hyperthyroidism, duration under 2 months, in patients aged 18 to 65. Diagnoses used clinical symptoms, serum thyroxine and TRAb, thyroid ultrasound and orbital computed tomography. The PBMCs were sourced from fresh peripheral blood (approximately 9 ml). TCR beta CDR3 regions were amplified from RNA transcripts. HTBI primers drove first-round RT-PCR of the TCR CDR3. TCRdb reanalysed the multiplex PCR reads using MiXCR and keeps one entry per CDR3 protein. The sample contains around 290,000 distinct CDR3 sequences, roughly 13% of which appear only once. Germline assignment: CDR1 SGHAT and CDR2 FQNNGV. V lost 4 bases and J lost 3; bases outside the gene matches: 11. The CDR3 is made up of 16 amino acids. This clonotype was counted at least ten times. Its antigen is undetermined.

The source material was blood. The clonotype originates from a woman aged 30 to 39 with Graves' hyperthyroidism that later progressed to Graves' ophthalmopathy. The chain uses TRBV11-2 and TRBJ2-7; 8 nucleotides align to TRBD2. Here the CDR3 DNA reads TGTGCCAGCAGCTATACCAGCGGGAGCCTTGTCTACGAGCAGTACTTC. This sequence encodes CASSYTSGSLVYEQYF.